These T cell receptor beta chains were read from a single sample in a study of response to subunit inactivated influenza vaccine. One entry per CDR3 protein results from TCRdb running MiXCR on the RT-PCR reads. The sample holds 600,000 to 700,000 distinct CDR3 sequences; less than 15% are singletons and the top ten take 7.6%. The sequencing here drew on PBMCs from blood, taken 14 to 15 days before vaccination. These receptors were taken from a man aged 45 to 65 who received an inactivated influenza vaccine. CDR3s include the opening cysteine and the closing phenylalanine or tryptophan. The D gene is left open where the match is weak. Clone sizes are given selectively: once, few, many, or a class where the clone is expanded.

clone_size: few
d_call: .
j_call: TRBJ2-1
v_call: TRBV7-2
cdr3_nt: TGTGCCAGCAGCCCGCGGGGACGGAGCTCCTACAATGAGCAGTTCTTC
cdr3_aa: CASSPRGRSSYNEQFF

clone_size: .
d_call: .
j_call: TRBJ2-2
v_call: TRBV4-1
cdr3_nt: TGCGCCAGCAGCCAAGAAGATTCCCGGAACACCGGGGAGCTGTTTTTT
cdr3_aa: CASSQEDSRNTGELFF

clone_size: few
d_call: TRBD1
j_call: TRBJ2-6
v_call: TRBV5-6
cdr3_nt: TGTGCCAGCAGCTCCCGGACAGGAACAAGCTCTGGGGCCAACGTCCTGACTTTC
cdr3_aa: CASSSRTGTSSGANVLTF

clone_size: few
d_call: .
j_call: TRBJ2-1
v_call: TRBV20-1
cdr3_nt: TGCAGTGCTAGATCGGGCAATGAGCAGTTCTTC
cdr3_aa: CSARSGNEQFF

clone_size: .
d_call: .
j_call: TRBJ1-3
v_call: TRBV28
cdr3_nt: TGTGCCAGCAGTTTATCGACTAGGAACACCATATATTTT
cdr3_aa: CASSLSTRNTIYF

clone_size: few
d_call: .
j_call: TRBJ2-1
v_call: TRBV3-1
cdr3_nt: TGTGCCAGCAGCCAAGATCGGATAGAGCAGTTCTTC
cdr3_aa: CASSQDRIEQFF

clone_size: few
d_call: TRBD1
j_call: TRBJ2-5
v_call: TRBV20-1
cdr3_nt: TGCAGTGCTAGGGACAGGGGGCGCGGGGAGACCCAGTACTTC
cdr3_aa: CSARDRGRGETQYF

clone_size: few
d_call: .
j_call: TRBJ2-2
v_call: TRBV3-1
cdr3_nt: TGTGCCAGCAGCCAAGATTACGGGGAGCTGTTTTTT
cdr3_aa: CASSQDYGELFF

clone_size: few
d_call: TRBD1
j_call: TRBJ2-2
v_call: TRBV29-1
cdr3_nt: TGCAGCGCTCGGACAGGGTTTACCACCGGGGAGCTGTTTTTT
cdr3_aa: CSARTGFTTGELFF

clone_size: few
d_call: TRBD2
j_call: TRBJ2-1
v_call: TRBV20-1
cdr3_nt: TGCAGTGCTACAATACTAGCGGGAGGAAGCAATGAGCAGTTCTTC
cdr3_aa: CSATILAGGSNEQFF

clone_size: .
d_call: TRBD2
j_call: TRBJ2-1
v_call: TRBV11-2
cdr3_nt: TGTGCCAGCAGCCCGATAGCGGGAGGGAACTACAATGAGCAGTTCTTC
cdr3_aa: CASSPIAGGNYNEQFF

clone_size: .
d_call: TRBD2
j_call: TRBJ2-1
v_call: TRBV6-1
cdr3_nt: TGTGCCAGCACCGAAAATAGCGGGAGGGCCAGCAATGAGCAGTTCTTC
cdr3_aa: CASTENSGRASNEQFF

clone_size: few
d_call: .
j_call: TRBJ1-1
v_call: TRBV5-5
cdr3_nt: TGTGCCAGCAGCTTGTATTCCGGGACCACTGAAGCTTTCTTT
cdr3_aa: CASSLYSGTTEAFF

clone_size: .
d_call: .
j_call: TRBJ1-1
v_call: TRBV12-3/TRBV12-4
cdr3_nt: TGTGCCAGCAGTTCCTACTACGGTGGTGAAGCTTTCTTT
cdr3_aa: CASSSYYGGEAFF

clone_size: few
d_call: .
j_call: TRBJ1-1
v_call: TRBV27
cdr3_nt: TGTGCCAGCAGTTTAGGACCTTGGGGGACTGAAGCTTTCTTT
cdr3_aa: CASSLGPWGTEAFF

clone_size: .
d_call: TRBD1
j_call: TRBJ2-1
v_call: TRBV12-3/TRBV12-4
cdr3_nt: TGTGCCAGCAGGTACCGGGACAGGTTTTACAATGAGCAGTTCTTC
cdr3_aa: CASRYRDRFYNEQFF

clone_size: .
d_call: .
j_call: TRBJ2-5
v_call: TRBV14
cdr3_nt: TGTGCCAGCAGCAAAGAAAGGGGGCAAGAGACCCAGTACTTC
cdr3_aa: CASSKERGQETQYF

clone_size: .
d_call: .
j_call: TRBJ2-1
v_call: TRBV12-3/TRBV12-4
cdr3_nt: TGTGCCAGCAGCCGTGCTAGGCAGGATGAGCAGTTCTTC
cdr3_aa: CASSRARQDEQFF

clone_size: few
d_call: .
j_call: TRBJ2-1
v_call: TRBV4-2
cdr3_nt: TGTGCCAGCAGCCAAGAGGGGACGGCGATATACAATGAGCAGTTCTTC
cdr3_aa: CASSQEGTAIYNEQFF

clone_size: .
d_call: TRBD2
j_call: TRBJ2-3
v_call: TRBV10-1
cdr3_nt: TGCGCCAGCAGTGACCCGAGCGGGGACGCAGATACGCAGTATTTT
cdr3_aa: CASSDPSGDADTQYF

clone_size: .
d_call: .
j_call: TRBJ2-1
v_call: TRBV12-3/TRBV12-4
cdr3_nt: TGTGCCAGCACCACCCGGGCTAGCGAAAACAATGAGCAGTTCTTC
cdr3_aa: CASTTRASENNEQFF

clone_size: few
d_call: .
j_call: TRBJ2-1
v_call: TRBV13
cdr3_nt: TGTGCCAGCAGCTTAGTCCAGGGGACACCTACAGATGAGCAGTTCTTC
cdr3_aa: CASSLVQGTPTDEQFF

clone_size: many
d_call: TRBD1
j_call: TRBJ1-4
v_call: TRBV5-1
cdr3_nt: TGCGCCAGCAGCTTGGTCCCTTCCGGGACAGGGGGAACTAATGAAAAACTGTTTTTT
cdr3_aa: CASSLVPSGTGGTNEKLFF

clone_size: .
d_call: TRBD2
j_call: TRBJ2-3
v_call: TRBV11-3
cdr3_nt: TGTGCCAGCAGCTTTAGTTCCAGCGGGGGGTCCACAGATACGCAGTATTTT
cdr3_aa: CASSFSSSGGSTDTQYF

clone_size: few
d_call: TRBD1
j_call: TRBJ1-4
v_call: TRBV20-1
cdr3_nt: TGCAGTGCTAGACCCAACAGGGGGAATGAAAAACTGTTTTTT
cdr3_aa: CSARPNRGNEKLFF

clone_size: .
d_call: .
j_call: TRBJ1-5
v_call: TRBV15
cdr3_nt: TGTGCCACCCGGGGGGGTAACAATCAGCCCCAGCATTTT
cdr3_aa: CATRGGNNQPQHF

clone_size: .
d_call: .
j_call: TRBJ1-5
v_call: TRBV5-5
cdr3_nt: TGTGCCAGCAGCCGAGGGGCAGGGGATCAGCCCCAGCATTTT
cdr3_aa: CASSRGAGDQPQHF

clone_size: .
d_call: .
j_call: TRBJ2-7
v_call: TRBV28
cdr3_nt: TGTGCCAGCAGCGCTCCCGGGGGAGACTACGAGCAGTACTTC
cdr3_aa: CASSAPGGDYEQYF

clone_size: .
d_call: .
j_call: TRBJ2-3
v_call: TRBV5-6
cdr3_nt: TGTGCCAGCAGCGCCGGCGGAGGGGATACGCAGTATTTT
cdr3_aa: CASSAGGGDTQYF

clone_size: .
d_call: TRBD1
j_call: TRBJ1-6
v_call: TRBV13
cdr3_nt: TGTGCCAGCAGCTCCACACAGGGGGGCTATAATTCACCCCTCCACTTT
cdr3_aa: CASSSTQGGYNSPLHF

clone_size: few
d_call: .
j_call: TRBJ2-4
v_call: TRBV12-3/TRBV12-4
cdr3_nt: TGTGCCAGCAGTGTCCAATACAAAAACATTCAGTACTTC
cdr3_aa: CASSVQYKNIQYF

clone_size: .
d_call: .
j_call: TRBJ2-7
v_call: TRBV6-2/TRBV6-3
cdr3_nt: TGTGCCAGCAGTTACCGGGACAACTACGAGCAGTACTTC
cdr3_aa: CASSYRDNYEQYF

clone_size: few
d_call: .
j_call: TRBJ1-1
v_call: TRBV12-3/TRBV12-4
cdr3_nt: TGTGCCACTACGCGTTTGCGGAACACTGAAGCTTTCTTT
cdr3_aa: CATTRLRNTEAFF

clone_size: few
d_call: .
j_call: TRBJ1-2
v_call: TRBV20-1
cdr3_nt: TGCAGCATCAGGGAGGATGGCTACACCTTC
cdr3_aa: CSIREDGYTF

clone_size: .
d_call: .
j_call: TRBJ2-5
v_call: TRBV18
cdr3_nt: TGTGCCAGCTCGCGACAGCCCCAAGAGACCCAGTACTTC
cdr3_aa: CASSRQPQETQYF

clone_size: .
d_call: TRBD1
j_call: TRBJ2-2
v_call: TRBV6-5
cdr3_nt: TGTGCCAGCAGTTACCTCCGGGCAGGGGGCGGGACCGGGGAGCTGTTTTTT
cdr3_aa: CASSYLRAGGGTGELFF

clone_size: .
d_call: .
j_call: TRBJ2-1
v_call: TRBV10-3
cdr3_nt: TGTGCCATCAGTGAGCGGCGAGCTAGCTCCTACAATGAGCAGTTCTTC
cdr3_aa: CAISERRASSYNEQFF

clone_size: many
d_call: .
j_call: TRBJ2-1
v_call: TRBV4-3
cdr3_nt: TGCGCCAGCAGCCAGGACAGAAGCTCCTACAATGAGCAGTTCTTC
cdr3_aa: CASSQDRSSYNEQFF

clone_size: many
d_call: TRBD2
j_call: TRBJ2-1
v_call: TRBV24-1
cdr3_nt: TGTGCCACCAGTGATTTTAGGGGAGGGCAGGATGAGCAGTTCTTC
cdr3_aa: CATSDFRGGQDEQFF

clone_size: many
d_call: .
j_call: TRBJ1-4
v_call: TRBV5-5
cdr3_nt: TGTGCCAGCAGCTTGTCGGTAGCGACTAATGAAAAACTGTTTTTT
cdr3_aa: CASSLSVATNEKLFF

clone_size: .
d_call: TRBD1
j_call: TRBJ1-1
v_call: TRBV6-2/TRBV6-3
cdr3_nt: TGTGCCAGCAGTTCTGGACAGGGGAGGGCTGAAGCTTTCTTT
cdr3_aa: CASSSGQGRAEAFF

clone_size: many
d_call: .
j_call: TRBJ2-7
v_call: TRBV6-2/TRBV6-3
cdr3_nt: TGTGCCAGTGGGGACACTCGGTACGAGCAGTACTTC
cdr3_aa: CASGDTRYEQYF

clone_size: many
d_call: .
j_call: TRBJ2-4
v_call: TRBV2
cdr3_nt: TGTGCCAGAAAACAGAATGGAAATATTCAGTACTTC
cdr3_aa: CARKQNGNIQYF

clone_size: many
d_call: .
j_call: TRBJ2-3
v_call: TRBV5-1
cdr3_nt: TGCGCCAGCAGCCGGGACCAGCCCACAGATACGCAGTATTTT
cdr3_aa: CASSRDQPTDTQYF

clone_size: few
d_call: TRBD2
j_call: TRBJ2-3
v_call: TRBV6-1
cdr3_nt: TGTGCCAGCAGGACTAGCGGGGGGGCGAAAGATACGCAGTATTTT
cdr3_aa: CASRTSGGAKDTQYF

clone_size: .
d_call: .
j_call: TRBJ2-2
v_call: TRBV5-1
cdr3_nt: TGCGCCAGCAGCTTGGAAGCTAGAGCGAACACCGGGGAGCTGTTTTTT
cdr3_aa: CASSLEARANTGELFF

clone_size: .
d_call: TRBD1
j_call: TRBJ2-3
v_call: TRBV9
cdr3_nt: TGTGCCAGCAGCTCGACAGGGGCCACAGATACGCAGTATTTT
cdr3_aa: CASSSTGATDTQYF

clone_size: many
d_call: TRBD2
j_call: TRBJ2-2
v_call: TRBV12-3/TRBV12-4
cdr3_nt: TGTGCCAGCAGTTTACGGGGGGGGTCCACCGGGGAGCTGTTTTTT
cdr3_aa: CASSLRGGSTGELFF

clone_size: few
d_call: TRBD2
j_call: TRBJ2-7
v_call: TRBV27
cdr3_nt: TGTGCCAGCAGTTTATCGGCGGGAGTCGCCTACGAGCAGTACTTC
cdr3_aa: CASSLSAGVAYEQYF

clone_size: few
d_call: TRBD1
j_call: TRBJ1-4
v_call: TRBV11-2
cdr3_nt: TGTGCCAGCAGCAAAACCCGGGACAGGCATAATGAAAAACTGTTTTTT
cdr3_aa: CASSKTRDRHNEKLFF

clone_size: .
d_call: .
j_call: TRBJ2-7
v_call: TRBV20-1
cdr3_nt: TGCAGTGCTAGAGCCGGGGCCGAGCAGTACTTC
cdr3_aa: CSARAGAEQYF

clone_size: many
d_call: .
j_call: TRBJ2-5
v_call: TRBV7-9
cdr3_nt: TGTGCCAGCAGTTCCCTACAAGAGACCCAGTACTTC
cdr3_aa: CASSSLQETQYF

clone_size: few
d_call: .
j_call: TRBJ2-5
v_call: TRBV20-1
cdr3_nt: TGCAGTGCAAGACGACGGGACCGCCAAGAGACCCAGTACTTC
cdr3_aa: CSARRRDRQETQYF

clone_size: many
d_call: .
j_call: TRBJ2-7
v_call: TRBV7-9
cdr3_nt: TGTGCCAGCAGCTTTATGAACGAGCAGTACTTC
cdr3_aa: CASSFMNEQYF

clone_size: few
d_call: .
j_call: TRBJ2-6
v_call: TRBV6-2/TRBV6-3
cdr3_nt: TGTGCCAGCTATATTCGCTTGAGCTCTGGGGCCAACGTCCTGACTTTC
cdr3_aa: CASYIRLSSGANVLTF

clone_size: few
d_call: .
j_call: TRBJ1-5
v_call: TRBV20-1
cdr3_nt: TGCAGTGCTACCAAGGTCGCAGGGGGCAATCAGCCCCAGCATTTT
cdr3_aa: CSATKVAGGNQPQHF

clone_size: many
d_call: TRBD2
j_call: TRBJ2-5
v_call: TRBV20-1
cdr3_nt: TGCAGTGCTAGAGTAATGACCGGGAGGATCCAAGAGACCCAGTACTTC
cdr3_aa: CSARVMTGRIQETQYF